This TCR beta chain was recorded in a study of CD8+ T cells in alopecia areata. Study-level findings and limits: Patients displayed less clarity in TCR sharing than mice, a finding possibly related to HLA. Scalp lesions, especially in alopecia totalis/universalis, had higher clonality than normal scalp.

Extracted RNA was reverse transcribed into cDNA, the sequencing template. Using immunoSEQ multiplex PCR, the repertoire was profiled, and TCRdb retains in-frame clones only, with some absent. The table shows a few hundred thousand clones, with more than 55% occurring only once. As regards this clone: Antigen specificity is unknown.

The sequence was obtained from a human donor in good health. The sequencing sample was made of CD8+ T cells sorted from blood.

The CDR3 bases are TGCGCCAGCAGCTTTGGAGGGGTGGCACCCCTCCACTTT. Translation: CASSFGGVAPLHF. V gene TRBV5-1 combines with J gene TRBJ1-6; possibly TRBD1 for D (5 bases). CDR1 is SGHRS, CDR2 YFSETQ, per germline. V lost 2 bases and J 11 bases, leaving 11 bases between the germline ends. This CDR3 spans 13 amino acids.